This T cell receptor (beta chain) came from a study of blood T cell repertoires in COVID-19. The wider study: The cDNA or gDNA used as material had been derived from T cells, B-cell-depleted T cells, or PBMCs.

Here immunoSEQ multiplex PCR was the method, and the copy in TCRdb shows in-frame clones only, minus some. The table records tens of thousands of clones, about 90% of them present only once. Trimming took 7 bases from V and 0 from J; bases not matched to a gene: 3. Looked up from germline, CDR1 is SGHRS and CDR2 is YFSETQ. The CDR3 loop spans 14 amino acids. Sequences were obtained from peripheral blood. The TCR originated in a man aged 55 to 70 with acute or convalescent COVID-19. This chain uses TRBV5-1 with TRBJ2-5; 10 bases fit TRBD2. CDR3 residues: CASASGSNQETQYF. The CDR3 region has the DNA TGCGCCAGCGCTAGCGGGAGCAACCAAGAGACCCAGTACTTC. Combining the CDR3 with reference TRBV5-1 and TRBJ2-5 gives the whole variable domain KAGVTQTPRYLIKTRGQQVTLSCSPISGHRSVSWYQQTPGQGLQFLFEYFSETQRNKGNFPGRFSGRQFSNSRSEMNVSTLELGDSALYLCASASGSNQETQYFGPGTRLLVL.